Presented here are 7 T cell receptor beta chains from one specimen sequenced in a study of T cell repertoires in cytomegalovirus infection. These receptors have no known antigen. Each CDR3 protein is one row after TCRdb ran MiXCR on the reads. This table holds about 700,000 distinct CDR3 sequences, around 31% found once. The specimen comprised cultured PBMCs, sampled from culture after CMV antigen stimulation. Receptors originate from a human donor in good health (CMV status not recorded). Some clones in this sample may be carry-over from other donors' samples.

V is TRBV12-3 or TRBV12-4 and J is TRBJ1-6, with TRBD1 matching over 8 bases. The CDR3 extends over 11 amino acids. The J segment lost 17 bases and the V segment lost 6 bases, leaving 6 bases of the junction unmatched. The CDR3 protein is CASSVDRVIHF. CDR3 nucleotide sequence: TGTGCCAGCAGCGTGGACAGGGTCATCCACTTT.

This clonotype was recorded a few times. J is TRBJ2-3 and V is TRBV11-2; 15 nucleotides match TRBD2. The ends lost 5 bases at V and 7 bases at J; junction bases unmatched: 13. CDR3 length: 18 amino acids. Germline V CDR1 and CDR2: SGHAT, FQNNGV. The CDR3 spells CASSGGGLAGGLANTQYF. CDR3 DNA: TGTGCCAGCAGCGGAGGTGGACTAGCGGGGGGGCTGGCAAATACGCAGTATTTT. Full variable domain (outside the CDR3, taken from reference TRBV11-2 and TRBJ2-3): EAGVAQSPRYKIIEKRQSVAFWCNPISGHATLYWYQQILGQGPKLLIQFQNNGVVDDSQLPKDRFSAERLKGVDSTLKIQPAKLEDSAVYLCASSGGGLAGGLANTQYFGPGTRLTVL.

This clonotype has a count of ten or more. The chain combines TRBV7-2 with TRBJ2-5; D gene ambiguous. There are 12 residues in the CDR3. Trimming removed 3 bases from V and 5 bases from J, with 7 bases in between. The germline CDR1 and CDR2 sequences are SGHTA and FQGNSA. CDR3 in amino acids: CASSFVVETQYF. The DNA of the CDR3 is TGTGCCAGCAGCTTCGTGGTGGAGACCCAGTACTTC.

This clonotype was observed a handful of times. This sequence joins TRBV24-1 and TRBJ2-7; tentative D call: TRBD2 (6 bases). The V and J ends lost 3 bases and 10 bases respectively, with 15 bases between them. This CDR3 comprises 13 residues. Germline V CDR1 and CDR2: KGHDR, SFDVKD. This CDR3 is CATSDPLGTPQYF. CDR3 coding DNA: TGTGCCACCAGTGATCCCCTCGGGACTCCACAGTACTTC.

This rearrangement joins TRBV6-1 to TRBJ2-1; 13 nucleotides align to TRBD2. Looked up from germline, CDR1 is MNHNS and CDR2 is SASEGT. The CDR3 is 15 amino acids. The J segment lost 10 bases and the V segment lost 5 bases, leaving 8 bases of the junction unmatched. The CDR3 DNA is TGTGCCAGCAGTAACGGACTAGCGGGGGCGGGGGAGCAGTTCTTC. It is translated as CASSNGLAGAGEQFF.

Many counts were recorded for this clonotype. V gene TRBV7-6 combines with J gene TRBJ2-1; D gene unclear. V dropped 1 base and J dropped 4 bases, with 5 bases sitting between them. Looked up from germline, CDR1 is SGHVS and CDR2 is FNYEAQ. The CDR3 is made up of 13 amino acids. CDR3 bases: TGTGCCAGCAGCTTAGGGCAGTACAATGAGCAGTTCTTC. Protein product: CASSLGQYNEQFF. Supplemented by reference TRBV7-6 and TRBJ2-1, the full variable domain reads GAGVSQSPRYKVTKRGQDVALRCDPISGHVSLYWYRQALGQGPEFLTYFNYEAQQDKSGLPNDRFSAERPEGSISTLTIQRTEQRDSAMYRCASSLGQYNEQFFGPGTRLTVL.

The CDR3 DNA follows: TGTGCCAGCAGCCTAGAGGTCACACCTCCAGATACGCAGTATTTT. Amino acids: CASSLEVTPPDTQYF. This chain connects TRBV7-2 to TRBJ2-3; D is unclear. V was clipped by 5 bases and J by 4 bases, with 16 bases between them. CDR3 length: 15 residues. From germline, CDR1 is SGHTA and CDR2 FQGNSA.